This T cell receptor (beta chain) was profiled in a study of T cells in Graves' hyperthyroidism and ophthalmopathy. Amplification yielded TCR beta CDR3 regions, with RNA transcripts as the source. TCR CDR3 regions were first amplified by RT-PCR with HTBI primers. Via MiXCR, TCRdb re-called the multiplex PCR reads, giving one row per CDR3 protein. The sample carries 600,000 or so distinct CDR3 sequences, roughly 46% recorded once. As for this clonotype: At one boundary the junction diverges from the germline segment, which might be a read error.

In patients aged 18 to 65, hyperthyroidism was newly diagnosed, with duration under 2 months. The germline V gene has CDR1 SEHNR and CDR2 FQNEAQ (reference sequence). The CDR3 consists of 14 residues. The receptor's source is a woman between 18 and 29 years old with Graves' hyperthyroidism. Sequences were obtained from peripheral blood or thyroid tissue (not recorded which). The chain joins TRBV7-9 to TRBJ1-1; D gene uncertain. CDR3 in amino acids: CASSQDRDYTEAFF. As DNA, the CDR3 is TGCGCCAGCAGCCAAGATCGTGATTACACTGAAGCTTTCTTT.